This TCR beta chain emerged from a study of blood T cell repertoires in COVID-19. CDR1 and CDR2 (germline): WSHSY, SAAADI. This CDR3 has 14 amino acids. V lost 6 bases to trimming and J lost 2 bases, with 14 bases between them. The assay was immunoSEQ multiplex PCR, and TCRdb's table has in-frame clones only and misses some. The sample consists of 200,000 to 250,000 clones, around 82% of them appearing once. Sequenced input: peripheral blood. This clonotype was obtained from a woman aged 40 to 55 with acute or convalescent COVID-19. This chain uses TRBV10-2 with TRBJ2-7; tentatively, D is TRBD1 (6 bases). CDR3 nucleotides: TGCGCCAGCAGGGCTACAGGGAATCCCTACGAGCAGTACTTC. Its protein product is CASRATGNPYEQYF.